The 18 T cell receptor beta chains below were found in one sample sequenced in a study of CD8 T cells in Susac syndrome. It was with random hexamers that 0.5 to 1 ug RNA was reverse transcribed. MiXCR was run by TCRdb on the immunoSEQ multiplex PCR reads, yielding one entry per CDR3 protein. The sample includes about 84,000 distinct CDR3 sequences, roughly 96% of them seen just once. Sequenced input: CD8+ T cells from PBMCs. These receptors all come from a human donor with Susac syndrome.

In this sample, this clonotype turned up once. The rearrangement links TRBV7-2 to TRBJ2-2; the D call may be TRBD1 or TRBD2 (5 bases each). Germline values: CDR1 SGHTA, CDR2 FQGNSA. The CDR3 consists of 19 residues. V was shortened by 1 base and J by 4 bases, with 22 bases between the two germline ends. CDR3 amino acids: CASSLVRFVQGARTGELFF. CDR3 coding DNA: TGTGCCAGCAGCTTAGTCCGGTTCGTTCAGGGAGCACGCACCGGGGAGCTGTTTTTT. Filled out from reference TRBV7-2 and TRBJ2-2, the complete variable domain reads GAGVSQSPSNKVTEKGKDVELRCDPISGHTALYWYRQSLGQGLEFLIYFQGNSAPDKSGLPSDRFSAERTGGSVSTLTIQRTQQEDSAVYLCASSLVRFVQGARTGELFFGEGSRLTVL.

The chain is built from TRBV14 and TRBJ1-1, with TRBD1 as a possible D gene (5 bases). The germline gives CDR1 SGHDN, CDR2 FVKESK. The CDR3 consists of 13 residues. V was pared by 0 bases and J by 8 bases, with 10 bases between. CDR3 sequence reads: CASSQEMWTEAFF. Written as DNA, the CDR3 is TGTGCCAGCAGCCAAGAAATGTGGACAGAAGCTTTCTTT.

V and J are TRBV6-2 or TRBV6-3 and TRBJ2-1; 8 nucleotides line up with TRBD2. CDR1 is MNHEY and CDR2 is SVGEGT in the germline V gene. The CDR3 has 18 residues. J was trimmed by 3 bases and V by 2 bases; bases with no gene match: 12. The CDR3, as DNA: TGTGCCAGCAGTTACCCAGTGGGCGGGGGGCCGTTCTACAATGAGCAGTTCTTC. This translates into CASSYPVGGGPFYNEQFF.

The gene calls are TRBV12-3 or TRBV12-4 and TRBJ1-1, with TRBD1 matching over 8 bases. With 7 bases clipped from V and 5 bases from J, the junction kept 3 bases outside the gene matches. The CDR3 runs to 12 residues. CDR3 residues: CASTRTGTEAFF. The CDR3 DNA reads TGTGCCAGCACCCGGACAGGGACTGAAGCTTTCTTT.

V and J are TRBV20-1 and TRBJ2-4, with 8 bases matching TRBD1. V was pared by 4 bases and J by 7 bases, with 3 bases of the junction left unmatched. Germline V lookup: CDR1 DFQATT, CDR2 SNEGSKA (reference sequence). The CDR3 extends over 12 amino acids. In DNA form, the CDR3 reads TGCAGTGCTACAGGGGGCGCGAACATTCAGTACTTC. Its protein is CSATGGANIQYF.

The rearrangement uses TRBV15 and TRBJ2-7; 9 bases map to TRBD2. The CDR3 length is 15 residues. Germline CDR1 LNHNV, CDR2 YYDKDF (reference sequence). With V trimmed by 0 bases and J by 3 bases, 3 bases remained unmatched. The CDR3 DNA sequence: TGTGCCACCAGCAGAGATGCGGGAGGGTACTACGAGCAGTACTTC. Amino acids: CATSRDAGGYYEQYF.

The CDR3 DNA follows: TGTGCCAGCAGCCATACAGGGGGCGCGAACACCGGGGAGCTGTTTTTT. Protein: CASSHTGGANTGELFF. This chain uses TRBV7-9 with TRBJ2-2, with 9 bases aligning to TRBD1. Per germline, CDR1 SEHNR and CDR2 FQNEAQ (reference sequence). This CDR3 spans 16 amino acids. Germline trimming cut 5 bases from V and 0 bases from J; bases unmatched to any gene: 4.

The chain employs TRBV6-5 and TRBJ2-3; TRBD2 is a possible D gene (6 bases). Trimming took 4 bases from V and 2 from J, leaving 10 bases between them. CDR3 size: 14 residues. Germline-derived CDR1 and CDR2 are MNHEY and SVGAGI. The CDR3 sequence is CASSLGLFTDTQYF. CDR3 nucleotides: TGTGCCAGCAGTTTGGGACTGTTCACAGATACGCAGTATTTT.

The V and J genes are TRBV19 and TRBJ2-1, with TRBD1 identical over 7 bases. After removal of 6 bases from V and 4 bases from J, the junction contained 6 bases not matched to a gene. Germline V lookup: CDR1 LNHDA, CDR2 SQIVND (reference sequence). There are 14 residues in the CDR3. In nucleotides, the CDR3 is TGTGCCAGTAGCCCGGGACAGCGTTACAATGAGCAGTTCTTC. Its protein is CASSPGQRYNEQFF.

This chain uses TRBV28 with TRBJ1-1; D unresolved. Trimming shortened V by 3 bases and J by 6 bases, and 5 bases separated the two germline ends. The CDR3 is 11 residues long. Germline V lookup: CDR1 MDHEN, CDR2 SYDVKM. CDR3: CASSFGAEAFF. DNA for the CDR3: TGTGCCAGCAGTTTTGGTGCTGAAGCTTTCTTT.

This chain connects TRBV27 to TRBJ1-2; no reliable D call. Germline V lookup: CDR1 MNHEY, CDR2 SMNVEV (reference sequence). The germline V and J ends were trimmed by 5 bases and 4 bases, with 14 bases remaining between them. The CDR3 totals 14 residues. As DNA, the CDR3 is TGTGCCAGCAGTCCCCGGACCTGGGGCTATGGCTACACCTTC. This translates into CASSPRTWGYGYTF.

This clonotype was recorded once. The chain uses TRBV19 and TRBJ1-4, with TRBD1 as a possible D gene (6 bases). With 10 bases removed from V and 6 bases from J, the gap between germline ends came to 18 bases. Germline V gene sequence: CDR1 LNHDA, CDR2 SQIVND (reference sequence). The CDR3 has 14 amino acids. CDR3 protein: CATQDSPPDEKLFF. CDR3 DNA: TGTGCCACCCAGGACAGCCCGCCAGATGAAAAACTGTTTTTT.

This chain connects TRBV13 to TRBJ1-1; D unresolved. Germline CDR1 is PRHDT and CDR2 is FYEKMQ (reference sequence). Trimming took off 5 bases at V and 3 bases at J, with 7 bases between the two ends. The CDR3 contains 12 residues. The DNA of the CDR3 is TGTGCCAGCAGCAACCAGTACACTGAAGCTTTCTTT. Its translation is CASSNQYTEAFF.

The chain is built from TRBV4-2 and TRBJ2-5, with 14 bases fitting TRBD2. The CDR3 loop spans 18 amino acids. Germline V lookup: CDR1 LGHNA, CDR2 YNFKEQ. Unmatched junction bases numbered 9, after V lost 1 base and J lost 5 bases. The CDR3 nucleotides read TGTGCCAGCAGCCAAGCAGGGACTAGCGGGAGTCGGTTCGAGACCCAGTACTTC. Encoded protein: CASSQAGTSGSRFETQYF.

V gene TRBV7-9 combines with J gene TRBJ2-3, with 10 positions matching TRBD2. Trimming cost V 5 bases and J 2 bases; bases outside gene matches: 16. Germline V gene lookup returns CDR1 SEHNR and CDR2 FQNEAQ (reference sequence). The CDR3 loop spans 19 amino acids. CDR3 amino acids: CASSPGLALRTSYTDTQYF. In DNA, the CDR3 is TGTGCCAGCAGCCCGGGACTAGCGCTTCGAACGTCGTACACAGATACGCAGTATTTT.

The J gene is TRBJ2-7, the V gene TRBV5-6; 7 nucleotides align to TRBD2. This CDR3 comprises 15 residues. Germline CDR1 and CDR2: SGHDT and YYEEEE. The V gene end was trimmed by 4 bases and the J gene end by 4 bases; junction bases not matched to a gene: 11. The CDR3 nucleotides read TGTGCCAGCAGCACGAGGGCGGGAGCCCTATACGAGCAGTACTTC. It codes for CASSTRAGALYEQYF.

The rearrangement links TRBV2 to TRBJ1-5; D is perhaps TRBD1 (5 bases). This CDR3 spans 14 amino acids. Germline values: CDR1 SNHLY, CDR2 FYNNEI. Trimming shortened V by 7 bases and J by 0 bases, and 10 bases separated the two germline ends. CDR3 nucleotides: TGTGCCAGCACCACAGGCAATAGCAATCAGCCCCAGCATTTT. This translates into CASTTGNSNQPQHF.

V is TRBV19 and J is TRBJ2-1; 12 positions agree with TRBD2. The CDR3 runs 13 residues. After removal of 4 bases from V and 10 bases from J, the junction contained 2 bases not matched to a gene. Germline CDR1 is LNHDA and CDR2 is SQIVND (reference sequence). The CDR3 is CASSKGLAGEQFF. DNA of the CDR3: TGTGCCAGTAGTAAAGGACTAGCGGGAGAGCAGTTCTTC.